This TCR beta chain was observed in a study of cytomegalovirus exposure and HLA in healthy donors. This donor's record omits CMV serostatus. With regard to this clone: The antigen is not known.

PCR used 60 Vbeta primers and 13 Jbeta primers. TCRdb keeps only in-frame clones here, not all; method: immunoSEQ multiplex PCR. Of about 130,000 clones listed, around four fifths are singletons. Trimming shortened V by 0 bases and J by 1 base, and 9 bases separated the two germline ends. The CDR3 runs to 15 residues. The germline V gene has CDR1 LGHNA and CDR2 YNFKEQ. Study-level findings and limits: Among TCR beta chains, those listed as cytomegalovirus-associated numbered 164. Presence/absence analyses rested on an assumption that sequencing depth was roughly uniform across donors. When analyzed later, a missense DCLRE1C variant was found to be linked to TCR beta V- and J-gene trimming.

The sequenced sample consisted of PBMCs. This chain connects TRBV4-2 to TRBJ1-1; D is perhaps TRBD1 (5 bases). The receptor was isolated from a human donor in good health. This CDR3 is CASSQDRTGNTEAFF. In nucleotides, the CDR3 is TGTGCCAGCAGCCAAGATCGTACAGGGAACACTGAAGCTTTCTTT.